Listed below are T cell receptor beta chains from one sample, sequenced in a study of identifying expanded T cells in peripheral blood. Repertoires were generated with immunoSEQ multiplex PCR, while TCRdb's copy carries only in-frame clones and drops some. The sample holds over 100,000 clones, about 85% seen once. The sequencing input was blood. The source of these receptors is a person between 18 and 69 years old in good health. CDR3s include the opening cysteine and the closing phenylalanine or tryptophan. Each record gives: clone size, D gene, J gene, V gene, CDR3 DNA, CDR3 protein. The D gene is left open where the match is weak. A row's size may be missing; if present it is once, few, many or a size class.

-	-	TRBJ1-5	TRBV19	TGTGCCAGTAGTATTCATCGCCAGCCCCAGCATTTT	CASSIHRQPQHF
-	TRBD1	TRBJ1-5	TRBV29-1	TGCAGCGTTGGACTGGGACAGGGCGTACAGCCCCAGCATTTT	CSVGLGQGVQPQHF
-	-	TRBJ1-1	TRBV5-1	TGCGCCAGCAGCCCAGGTTTAGAGGCCGAGAACACTGAAGCTTTCTTT	CASSPGLEAENTEAFF
-	-	TRBJ1-3	TRBV19	TGTGCCAGTAGTATAGGAGCGGGGACTGGAAACACCATATATTTT	CASSIGAGTGNTIYF
few	-	TRBJ1-1	TRBV18	TGTGCCAGCTCACCACCGGGCCGTAACACTGAAGCTTTCTTT	CASSPPGRNTEAFF
-	TRBD1	TRBJ2-7	TRBV15	TGTGCCACCAGCAGAGGACGGGACAGGGCCTACGAGCAGTACTTC	CATSRGRDRAYEQYF
-	-	TRBJ1-4	TRBV2	TGTGCCAGCAGGGACAGATCAACTAATGAAAAACTGTTTTTT	CASRDRSTNEKLFF
-	-	TRBJ2-2	TRBV2	TGTGCCAGCTTGGACTGGCGGGACGCCGCGAACACCGGGGAGCTGTTTTTT	CASLDWRDAANTGELFF
-	-	TRBJ2-3	TRBV10-3	TGTGCCACCCTTAATGGTACCACAGATACGCAGTATTTT	CATLNGTTDTQYF
-	-	TRBJ2-1	TRBV7-6	TGTGCCAGCAGCCCACGGCCCGACCCACATGAGCAGTTCTTC	CASSPRPDPHEQFF
-	TRBD1	TRBJ1-1	TRBV29-1	TGCAGCGTCTACCGGGACAGGGGAAGAATGGGTGAAGCTTTCTTT	CSVYRDRGRMGEAFF
-	-	TRBJ1-1	TRBV30	TGTGCCTGGGCCCAAGTCATCACTGAAGCTTTCTTT	CAWAQVITEAFF
-	-	TRBJ1-5	TRBV27	TGTGCCAGCAGTTTATTCCCACCTTATAGCAATCAGCCCCAGCATTTT	CASSLFPPYSNQPQHF
-	TRBD1	TRBJ2-5	TRBV5-1	TGCGCCAGCAGAAGGGGGACAGGGGGCGTCGAGGAGACCCAGTACTTC	CASRRGTGGVEETQYF
-	-	TRBJ2-7	TRBV2	TGTGCCAGCGGTTCAAGCAGGGGTAGGTACGAGCAGTACTTC	CASGSSRGRYEQYF
-	TRBD1	TRBJ2-3	TRBV6-4	TGTGCCAGCAGTGACGGGACAGGGATCACAGATACGCAGTATTTT	CASSDGTGITDTQYF
-	-	TRBJ2-3	TRBV7-3	TGTGCCAGCAGCTCTGACGCGAGCACAGATACGCAGTATTTT	CASSSDASTDTQYF
few	-	TRBJ1-2	TRBV18	TGTGCCAGCTCACCAGAGCTTTACACCACAACGATATATGGCTACACCTTC	CASSPELYTTTIYGYTF
few	TRBD1	TRBJ1-1	TRBV5-1	TGCGCCAGCAGCTTGAGGACAGGGGGAGCCGCTGAAGCTTTCTTT	CASSLRTGGAAEAFF
once	-	TRBJ1-2	TRBV7-9	TGTGCCAGCAGCCCAAAATCAGTAAACTTCTATGGCTACACCTTC	CASSPKSVNFYGYTF
-	TRBD2	TRBJ2-1	TRBV11-3	TGTGCCAGCAGCTTAGCCGGGACTAGCGGGAGGGGAAATGAGCAGTTCTTC	CASSLAGTSGRGNEQFF
-	TRBD1	TRBJ2-2	TRBV7-2	TGTGCCACTGGGGGACAGGCGAACACCGGGGAGCTGTTTTTT	CATGGQANTGELFF